This TCR beta chain was retrieved from a study of T cells in Graves' hyperthyroidism and ophthalmopathy (dated by TCRdb to between 2018 and 2021). Study-level background: Peripheral blood was collected at initial diagnosis, before any treatment. To identify distinguishing TCR V-J signatures, a discovery cohort of some 99 patients was used, comprising fewer than 45 with Graves' ophthalmopathy and some 60 with stable Graves' hyperthyroidism. Whether ophthalmopathy could be predicted prospectively was tested in an independent validation cohort made up of roughly 19 hyperthyroidism patients plus 17 patients who later progressed to ophthalmopathy. The 100 or so discovery patients were divided at random into training and test sets in a 7:3 ratio. In several Graves' hyperthyroidism patients, the study also compared T-cell repertoires from thyroid tissue with T-cell repertoires from blood. Following sampling, methimazole starting at 30 mg daily was given to hyperthyroidism patients, and high-dose intravenous methylprednisolone was given to ophthalmopathy patients. The paper reports TCR Vbeta CDR3 sequencing of about 140 peripheral blood samples: around 45 ophthalmopathy, about 75 hyperthyroidism and around 17 progressor patients.

This clonotype was found many times. The antigen this receptor binds is unknown. No base qualities exist here, and no much larger clone lies one base off it. V is cut by 5 bases and J by 9 bases, and the space between the germline ends is 14 bases. The germline V gene provides CDR1 MNHEY and CDR2 SVGEGT. The CDR3 has 12 amino acids, counting the end cysteine and phenylalanine. Left in the record is the CDR3 DNA by itself, 36 bases read in frame from the first base. TCR beta CDR3 regions were amplified from RNA transcripts. The first round of RT-PCR for the TCR CDR3 was performed with the HTBI primer set and the Qiagen OneStep RT-PCR kit. A second multiplex PCR round built the libraries, followed by size selection and purification. Libraries were sequenced paired-end with 100 bp reads on an Illumina HiSeq2000. On the study's bioinformatics: SOAPnuke was used to process the raw data, throwing out any read that contained adapters or uncalled bases, had a mean Phred below 15, or lacked an exact constant-primer or identifier match. High-quality paired reads were merged with COPE v1.2.5, and unique nucleotide sequences were defined as clonotypes. MiTCR v1.1 was used to align clonotypes to the IMGT TRBV, TRBD and TRBJ reference segments. The analysis included only V-J combinations with a frequency above 0.0001, which together covered around 99% of the repertoires. A TCS score was defined as the ratio between F50 (clonal expansion) and ExV (chaos), using BLOSUM62-based TCRdist between CDR3 peptides within each V-J. Welch's t-statistics and random forest reduced approximately 520 V-J features to about 13, which were used in a naive Bayes classifier (R e1071). TCRdb reprocessed the public reads (quality trimming at Q25 with fastp, clone calling with MiXCR) and kept in-frame beta chains. Identical CDR3 proteins give one entry, which carries the most common genes and DNA. The V and J calls were not made by the authors but by TCRdb's processing. For this sample there are hundreds of thousands of distinct CDR3 sequences; roughly 13% appear just once. The ten top clones hold 9.2% of the sample.

Study-wide conclusions, independent of this receptor: A 13 V-J signature model separated ophthalmopathy from stable hyperthyroidism, with 87.88% sensitivity and about 81% specificity in cross-validation and 80%/75% in testing. In validation, the model predicted progression to ophthalmopathy a median of roughly 6.5 months before onset, with around 70% sensitivity and about 75% specificity. Blood samples also contained most of the expanded thyroid clonotypes (frequency above 0.001), which suggests that blood repertoires may reflect thyroid immune responses. Sample size was not statistically predetermined, and investigators were not blinded to group allocation.

Stable Graves' hyperthyroidism was defined as no progression to ophthalmopathy during 18 months of follow-up. Hyperthyroidism patients were aged 18 to 65 years and newly diagnosed, with disease duration of less than 2 months. Patients with uncontrolled infections, other autoimmune diseases, pregnancy or lactation were excluded. Clinical symptoms, serum thyroxine and TRAb, thyroid ultrasound, and orbital computed tomography formed the basis for the diagnoses. PBMCs were separated from under 12 ml of fresh peripheral blood using Ficoll-Paque density gradient centrifugation. Trizol reagent was used to extract total RNA, and RNA quality was then checked on an Agilent 2100 Bioanalyzer.

The chain uses TRBV6-2 or TRBV6-3 and TRBJ2-7; the D gene is perhaps TRBD2, on 5 matching bases. The source material was blood. This clonotype was obtained from a woman aged 18 to 35 with Graves' hyperthyroidism. The CDR3 is CASSLGETPQYF. At the DNA level, the sequence is TGTGCCAGCAGTCTTGGGGAGACTCCGCAGTACTTC.